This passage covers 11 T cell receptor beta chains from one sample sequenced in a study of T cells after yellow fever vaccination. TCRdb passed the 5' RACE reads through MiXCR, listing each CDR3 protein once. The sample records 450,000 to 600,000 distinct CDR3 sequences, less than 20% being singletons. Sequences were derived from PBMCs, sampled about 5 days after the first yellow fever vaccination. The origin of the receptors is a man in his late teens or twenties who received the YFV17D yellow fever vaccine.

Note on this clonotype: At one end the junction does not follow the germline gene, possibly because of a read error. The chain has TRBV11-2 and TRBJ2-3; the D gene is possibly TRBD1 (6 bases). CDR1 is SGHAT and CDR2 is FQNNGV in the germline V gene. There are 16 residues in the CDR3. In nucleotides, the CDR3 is TGTGCCAGCAGCTTAACTTCAGGGGAAGATACGCAGCGGACCTGTTTT. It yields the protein CASSLTSGEDTQRTCF. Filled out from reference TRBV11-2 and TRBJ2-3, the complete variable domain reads EAGVAQSPRYKIIEKRQSVAFWCNPISGHATLYWYQQILGQGPKLLIQFQNNGVVDDSQLPKDRFSAERLKGVDSTLKIQPAKLEDSAVYLCASSLTSGEDTQRTCFGPGTRLTVL.

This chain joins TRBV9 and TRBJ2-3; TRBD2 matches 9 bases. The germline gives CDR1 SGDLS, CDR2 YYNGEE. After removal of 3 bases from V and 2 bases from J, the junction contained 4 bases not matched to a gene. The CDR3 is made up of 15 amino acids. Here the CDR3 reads CASSGGGLATDTQYF. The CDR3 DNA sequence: TGTGCCAGCAGCGGGGGGGGACTAGCCACAGATACGCAGTATTTT.

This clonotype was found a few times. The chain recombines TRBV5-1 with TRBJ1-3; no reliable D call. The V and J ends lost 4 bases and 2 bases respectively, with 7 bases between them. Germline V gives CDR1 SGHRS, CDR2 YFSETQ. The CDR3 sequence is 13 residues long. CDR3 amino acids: CASSTVPGNTIYF. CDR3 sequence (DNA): TGCGCCAGCAGCACGGTACCTGGAAACACCATATATTTT.

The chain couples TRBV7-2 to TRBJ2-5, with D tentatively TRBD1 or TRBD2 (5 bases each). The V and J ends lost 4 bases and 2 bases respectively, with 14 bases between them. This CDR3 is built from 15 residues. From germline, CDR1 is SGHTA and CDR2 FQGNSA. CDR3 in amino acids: CASSWVGDLQETQYF. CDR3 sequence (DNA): TGTGCCAGCAGCTGGGTGGGGGATTTACAAGAGACCCAGTACTTC.

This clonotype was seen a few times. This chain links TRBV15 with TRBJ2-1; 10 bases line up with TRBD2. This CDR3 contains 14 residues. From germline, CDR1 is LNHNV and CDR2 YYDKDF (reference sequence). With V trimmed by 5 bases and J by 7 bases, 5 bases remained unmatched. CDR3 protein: CATSVLAGLNEQFF. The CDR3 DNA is TGTGCCACCAGCGTACTAGCGGGGTTGAATGAGCAGTTCTTC.

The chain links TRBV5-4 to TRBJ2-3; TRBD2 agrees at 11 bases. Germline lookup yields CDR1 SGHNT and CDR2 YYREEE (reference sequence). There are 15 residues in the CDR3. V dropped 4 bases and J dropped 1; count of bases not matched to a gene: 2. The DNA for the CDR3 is TGTGCCAGCAGCAAGGGACTAGCGGGCACAGATACGCAGTATTTT. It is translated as CASSKGLAGTDTQYF. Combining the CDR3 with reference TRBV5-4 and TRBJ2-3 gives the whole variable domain ETGVTQSPTHLIKTRGQQVTLRCSSQSGHNTVSWYQQALGQGPQFIFQYYREEENGRGNFPPRFSGLQFPNYSSELNVNALELDDSALYLCASSKGLAGTDTQYFGPGTRLTVL.

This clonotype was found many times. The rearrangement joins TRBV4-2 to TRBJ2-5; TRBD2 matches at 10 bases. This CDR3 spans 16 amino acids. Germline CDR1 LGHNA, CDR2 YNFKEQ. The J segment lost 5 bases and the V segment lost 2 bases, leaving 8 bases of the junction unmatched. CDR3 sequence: CASSQLSGGAAETQYF. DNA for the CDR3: TGTGCCAGCAGCCAATTGAGCGGGGGGGCCGCCGAGACCCAGTACTTC.

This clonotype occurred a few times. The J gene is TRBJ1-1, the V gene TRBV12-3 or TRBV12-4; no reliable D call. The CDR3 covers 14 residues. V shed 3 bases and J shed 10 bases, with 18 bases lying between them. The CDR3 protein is CASSFGVDSVSAFF. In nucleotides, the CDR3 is TGTGCCAGCAGTTTTGGGGTAGACTCCGTCTCAGCTTTCTTT.

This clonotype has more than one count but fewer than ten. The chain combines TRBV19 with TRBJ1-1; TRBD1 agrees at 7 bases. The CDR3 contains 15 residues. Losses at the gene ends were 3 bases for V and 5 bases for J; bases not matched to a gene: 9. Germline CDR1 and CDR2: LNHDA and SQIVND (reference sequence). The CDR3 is CASSISRQGPTEAFF. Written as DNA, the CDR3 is TGTGCCAGTAGTATCTCCCGACAGGGTCCGACTGAAGCTTTCTTT.

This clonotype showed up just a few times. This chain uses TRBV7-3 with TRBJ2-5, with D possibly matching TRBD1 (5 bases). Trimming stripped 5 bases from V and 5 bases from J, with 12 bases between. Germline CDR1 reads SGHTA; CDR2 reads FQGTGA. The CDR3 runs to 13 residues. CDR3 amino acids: CASSEQATETQYF. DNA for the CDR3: TGTGCCAGCAGCGAACAGGCTACGGAGACCCAGTACTTC.

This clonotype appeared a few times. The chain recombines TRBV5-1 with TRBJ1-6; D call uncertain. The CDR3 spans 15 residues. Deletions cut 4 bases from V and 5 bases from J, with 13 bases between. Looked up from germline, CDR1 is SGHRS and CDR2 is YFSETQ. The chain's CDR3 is CASSLLMGNNSPLHF. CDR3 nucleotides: TGCGCCAGCAGCCTCCTTATGGGAAATAATTCACCCCTCCACTTT.